This T cell receptor (beta chain) was identified during a study of prognosis after radiotherapy for stage I lung cancer. About the research overall: No patients got concurrent therapy with stereotactic body radiotherapy. Findings of the study overall: Median unique TCR clone counts of approximately 9,100 versus 7,200 showed a fall after stereotactic body radiation therapy. Gene usage of TRBV and TRBJ reportedly differed between patients with and without metastases.

Two-round multiplex PCR amplified TCR beta CDR3 from genomic DNA. Every TRBV and TRBJ gene had its own specific primer in first-round PCR. A single record per CDR3 protein comes from TCRdb applying MiXCR to the multiplex PCR reads. Of around 30,000 distinct CDR3 sequences listed, under 35% are singletons. At both of two time points, roughly 6.1 milliliters of peripheral blood were drawn. This clonotype has a count of ten or more. Its target is not known. Deletions cut 3 bases from V and 9 bases from J, with 15 bases between. The CDR3 runs to 14 residues. Germline V CDR1 and CDR2: MDHEN, SYDVKM. The sequence was collected from a donor of 50 years or more with non-small cell lung cancer. The source material was PBMCs, sampled before or after stereotactic body radiation therapy (not recorded which). The chain joins TRBV28 to TRBJ2-1; perhaps TRBD2 as D (6 bases). CDR3 sequence (DNA): TGTGCCAGCAGTTTGGCTAGCGTATGGATTGAGCAGTTCTTC. Residues: CASSLASVWIEQFF.